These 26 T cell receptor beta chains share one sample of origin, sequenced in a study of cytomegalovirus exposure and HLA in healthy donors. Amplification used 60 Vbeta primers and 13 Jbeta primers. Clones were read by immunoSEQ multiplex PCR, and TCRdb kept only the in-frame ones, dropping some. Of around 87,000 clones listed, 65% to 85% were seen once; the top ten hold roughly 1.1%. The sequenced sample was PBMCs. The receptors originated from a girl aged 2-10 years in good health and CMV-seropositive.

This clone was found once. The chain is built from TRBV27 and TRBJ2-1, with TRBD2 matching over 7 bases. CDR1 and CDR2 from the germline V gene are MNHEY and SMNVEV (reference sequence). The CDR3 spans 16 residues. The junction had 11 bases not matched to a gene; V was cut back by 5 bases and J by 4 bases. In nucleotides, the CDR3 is TGTGCCAGCAGTGCCGAAGCGGGACTGTCATACAATGAGCAGTTCTTC. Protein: CASSAEAGLSYNEQFF.

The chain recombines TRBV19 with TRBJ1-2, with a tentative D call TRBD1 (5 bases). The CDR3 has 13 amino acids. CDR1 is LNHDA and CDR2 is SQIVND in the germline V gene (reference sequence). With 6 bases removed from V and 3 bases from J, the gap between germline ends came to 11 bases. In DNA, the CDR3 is TGTGCCAGTAGAGAGACAGATTACTATGGCTACACCTTC. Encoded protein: CASRETDYYGYTF.

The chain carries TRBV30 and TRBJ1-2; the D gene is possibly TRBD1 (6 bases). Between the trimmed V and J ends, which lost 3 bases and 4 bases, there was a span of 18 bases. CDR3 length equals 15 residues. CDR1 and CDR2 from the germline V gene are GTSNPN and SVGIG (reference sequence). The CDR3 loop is CAWSPWTAKAYGYTF. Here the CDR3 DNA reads TGTGCCTGGAGCCCATGGACAGCTAAGGCCTATGGCTACACCTTC.

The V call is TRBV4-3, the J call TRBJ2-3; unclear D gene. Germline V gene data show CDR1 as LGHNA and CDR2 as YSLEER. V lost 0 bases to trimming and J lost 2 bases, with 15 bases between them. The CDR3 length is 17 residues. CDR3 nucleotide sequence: TGCGCCAGCAGCCAAGATTGGAGCTCGAGTTTCACAGATACGCAGTATTTT. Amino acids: CASSQDWSSSFTDTQYF.

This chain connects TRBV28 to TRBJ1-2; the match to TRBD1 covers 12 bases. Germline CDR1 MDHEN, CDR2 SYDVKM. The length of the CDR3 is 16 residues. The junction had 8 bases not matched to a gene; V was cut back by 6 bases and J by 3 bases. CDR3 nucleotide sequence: TGTGCCAGCAGCCCCGGGACAGGGGGCATTTACTATGGCTACACCTTC. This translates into CASSPGTGGIYYGYTF.

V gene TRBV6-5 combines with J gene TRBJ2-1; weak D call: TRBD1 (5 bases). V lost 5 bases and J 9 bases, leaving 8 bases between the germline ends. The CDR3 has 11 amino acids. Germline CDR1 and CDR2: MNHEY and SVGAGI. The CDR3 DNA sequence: TGTGCCAGCAGTACCGACAGTGAGCAGTTCTTC. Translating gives CASSTDSEQFF.

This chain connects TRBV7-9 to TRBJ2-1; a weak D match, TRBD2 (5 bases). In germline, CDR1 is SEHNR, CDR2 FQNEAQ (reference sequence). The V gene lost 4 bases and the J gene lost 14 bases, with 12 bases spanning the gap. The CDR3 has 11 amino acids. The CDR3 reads CASSSRLREFF. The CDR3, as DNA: TGTGCCAGCAGCTCGAGACTGAGGGAGTTCTTC.

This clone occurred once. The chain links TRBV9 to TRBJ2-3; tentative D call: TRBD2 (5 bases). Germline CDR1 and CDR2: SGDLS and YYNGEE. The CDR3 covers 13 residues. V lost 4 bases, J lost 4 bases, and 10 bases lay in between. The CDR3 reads CASSLGGSDTQYF. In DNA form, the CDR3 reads TGTGCCAGCAGCCTCGGAGGATCAGATACGCAGTATTTT.

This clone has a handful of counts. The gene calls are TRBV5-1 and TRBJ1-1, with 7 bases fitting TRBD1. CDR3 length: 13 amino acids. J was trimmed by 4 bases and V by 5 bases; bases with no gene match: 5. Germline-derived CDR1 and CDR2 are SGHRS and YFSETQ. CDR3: CASRQGSGTEAFF. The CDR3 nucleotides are TGCGCCAGCAGACAGGGGTCGGGCACTGAAGCTTTCTTT.

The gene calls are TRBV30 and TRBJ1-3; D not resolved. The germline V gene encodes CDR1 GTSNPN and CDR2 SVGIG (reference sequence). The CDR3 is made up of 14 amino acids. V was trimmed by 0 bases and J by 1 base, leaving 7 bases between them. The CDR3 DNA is TGTGCCTGGAGTGTACTCGTATCTGGAAACACCATATATTTT. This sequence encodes CAWSVLVSGNTIYF. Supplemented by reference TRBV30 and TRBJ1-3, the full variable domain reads SQTIHQWPATLVQPVGSPLSLECTVEGTSNPNLYWYRQAAGRGLQLLFYSVGIGQISSEVPQNLSASRPQDRQFILSSKKLLLSDSGFYLCAWSVLVSGNTIYFGEGSWLTVV.

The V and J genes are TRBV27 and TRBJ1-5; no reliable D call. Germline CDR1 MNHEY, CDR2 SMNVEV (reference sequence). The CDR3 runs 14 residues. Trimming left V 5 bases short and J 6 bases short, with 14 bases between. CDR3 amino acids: CASSRGFTLQPQHF. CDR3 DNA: TGTGCCAGCAGTAGAGGTTTTACGCTTCAGCCCCAGCATTTT.

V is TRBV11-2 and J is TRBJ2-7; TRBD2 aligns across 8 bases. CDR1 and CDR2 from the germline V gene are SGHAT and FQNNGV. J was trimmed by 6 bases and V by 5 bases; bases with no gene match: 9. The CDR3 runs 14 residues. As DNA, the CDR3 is TGTGCCAGCAGCATGGGACTAGTGGCCTCCGAGCAGTACTTC. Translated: CASSMGLVASEQYF. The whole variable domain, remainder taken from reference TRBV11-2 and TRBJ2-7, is EAGVAQSPRYKIIEKRQSVAFWCNPISGHATLYWYQQILGQGPKLLIQFQNNGVVDDSQLPKDRFSAERLKGVDSTLKIQPAKLEDSAVYLCASSMGLVASEQYFGPGTRLTVT.

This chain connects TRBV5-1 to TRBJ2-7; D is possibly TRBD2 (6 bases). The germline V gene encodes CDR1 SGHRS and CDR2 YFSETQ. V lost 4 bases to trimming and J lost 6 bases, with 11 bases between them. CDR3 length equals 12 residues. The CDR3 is CASSGDSGEQYF. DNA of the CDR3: TGCGCCAGCAGCGGGGACTCCGGCGAGCAGTACTTC.

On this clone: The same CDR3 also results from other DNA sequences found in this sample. The CDR3 reads CASSDTGTGELFF. The CDR3 DNA reads as TGTGCCAGCAGCGATACAGGGACCGGGGAGCTGTTTTTT. The chain carries TRBV6-4 and TRBJ2-2; perhaps TRBD1 as D (6 bases). V was clipped by 6 bases and J by 5 bases, with 10 bases between them. This CDR3 spans 13 amino acids. CDR1 and CDR2 from the germline V gene are MRHNA and SNTAGT.

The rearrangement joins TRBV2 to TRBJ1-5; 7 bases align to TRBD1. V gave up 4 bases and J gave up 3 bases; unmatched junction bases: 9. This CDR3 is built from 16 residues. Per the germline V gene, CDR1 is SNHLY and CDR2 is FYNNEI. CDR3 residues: CASSGLAGGFNQPQHF. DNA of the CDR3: TGTGCCAGCAGTGGGTTGGCAGGGGGATTCAATCAGCCCCAGCATTTT.

The CDR3 is CASSSREQGAKLEQYF. The CDR3 DNA reads as TGTGCCAGCAGTTCCAGGGAGCAGGGGGCGAAGCTTGAGCAGTACTTC. The chain carries TRBV6-5 and TRBJ2-7; 8 nucleotides match TRBD1. Germline V gene sequence: CDR1 MNHEY, CDR2 SVGAGI. The CDR3 length is 16 residues. Trimming at V came to 4 bases and at J to 7 bases, leaving 15 bases not matched to a gene.

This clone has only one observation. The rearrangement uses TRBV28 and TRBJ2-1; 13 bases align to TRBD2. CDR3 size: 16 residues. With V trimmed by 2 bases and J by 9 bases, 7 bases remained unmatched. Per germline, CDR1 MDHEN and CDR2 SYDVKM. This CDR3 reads CASSLTLAGGLSEQFF. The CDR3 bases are TGTGCCAGCAGTTTAACACTAGCGGGAGGGCTTAGTGAGCAGTTCTTC.

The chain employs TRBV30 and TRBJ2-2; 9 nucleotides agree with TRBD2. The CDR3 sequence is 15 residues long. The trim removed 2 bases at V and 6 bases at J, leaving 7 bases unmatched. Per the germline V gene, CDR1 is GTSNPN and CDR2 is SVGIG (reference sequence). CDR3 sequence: CAWSTSGRLPGELFF. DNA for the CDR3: TGTGCCTGGAGTACTAGCGGGCGACTCCCCGGGGAGCTGTTTTTT.

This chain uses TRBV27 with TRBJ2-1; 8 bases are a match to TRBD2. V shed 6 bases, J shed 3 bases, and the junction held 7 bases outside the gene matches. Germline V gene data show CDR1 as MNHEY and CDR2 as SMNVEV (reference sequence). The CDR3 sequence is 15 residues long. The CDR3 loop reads CASSQRETRYNEQFF. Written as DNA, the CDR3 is TGTGCCAGCAGCCAGCGGGAGACGCGCTACAATGAGCAGTTCTTC.

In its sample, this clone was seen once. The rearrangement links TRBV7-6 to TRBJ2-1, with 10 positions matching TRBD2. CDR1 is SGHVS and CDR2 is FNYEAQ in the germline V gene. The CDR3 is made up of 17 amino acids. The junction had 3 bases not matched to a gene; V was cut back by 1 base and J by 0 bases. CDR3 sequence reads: CASSLELAGSSYNEQFF. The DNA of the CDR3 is TGTGCCAGCAGCTTAGAACTAGCGGGAAGCTCCTACAATGAGCAGTTCTTC.

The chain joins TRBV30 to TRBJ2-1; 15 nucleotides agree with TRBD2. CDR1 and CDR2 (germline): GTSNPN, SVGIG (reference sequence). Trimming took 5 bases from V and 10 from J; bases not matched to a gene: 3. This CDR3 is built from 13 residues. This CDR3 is CAWEGLAGGEQFF. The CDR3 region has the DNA TGTGCCTGGGAGGGACTAGCGGGAGGCGAGCAGTTCTTC.

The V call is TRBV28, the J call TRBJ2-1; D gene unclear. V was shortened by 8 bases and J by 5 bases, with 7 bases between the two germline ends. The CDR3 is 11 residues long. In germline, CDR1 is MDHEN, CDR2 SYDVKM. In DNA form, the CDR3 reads TGTGCCAGCTGGGCCCACAATGAGCAGTTCTTC. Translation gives CASWAHNEQFF. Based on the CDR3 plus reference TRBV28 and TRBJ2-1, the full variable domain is DVKVTQSSRYLVKRTGEKVFLECVQDMDHENMFWYRQDPGLGLRLIYFSYDVKMKEKGDIPEGYSVSREKKERFSLILESASTNQTSMYLCASWAHNEQFFGPGTRLTVL.

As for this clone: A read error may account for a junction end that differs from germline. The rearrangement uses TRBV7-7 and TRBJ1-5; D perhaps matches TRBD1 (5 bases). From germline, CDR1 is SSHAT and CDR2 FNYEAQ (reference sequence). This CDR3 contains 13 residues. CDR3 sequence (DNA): TGTGCTAGCAGCCTTGACAGAGATCAGCCCCAGCATTTT. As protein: CASSLDRDQPQHF.

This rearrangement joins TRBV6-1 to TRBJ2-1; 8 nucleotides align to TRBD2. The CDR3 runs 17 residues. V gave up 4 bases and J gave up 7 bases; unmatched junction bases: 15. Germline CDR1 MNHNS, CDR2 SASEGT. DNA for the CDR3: TGTGCCAGCAGTGCTTCCGGGAGGGTAGCGGGAAGAAATGAGCAGTTCTTC. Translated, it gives CASSASGRVAGRNEQFF.

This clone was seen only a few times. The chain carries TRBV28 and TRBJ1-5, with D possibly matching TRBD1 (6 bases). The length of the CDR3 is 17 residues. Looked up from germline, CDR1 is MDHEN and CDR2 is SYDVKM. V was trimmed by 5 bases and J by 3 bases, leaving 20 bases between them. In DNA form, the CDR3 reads TGTGCCAGCAGTCCCCTTGGGGGCTGGGACGTCAATCAGCCCCAGCATTTT. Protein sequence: CASSPLGGWDVNQPQHF.

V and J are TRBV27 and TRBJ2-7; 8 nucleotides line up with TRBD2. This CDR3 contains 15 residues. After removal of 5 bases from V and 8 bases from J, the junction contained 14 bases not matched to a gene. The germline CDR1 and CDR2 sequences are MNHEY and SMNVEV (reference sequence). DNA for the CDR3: TGTGCCAGCAGTCCGCACCCTAGCGGGTCCCATAAGCAGTACTTC. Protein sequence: CASSPHPSGSHKQYF.